The clone carrying this TCR beta chain was seen repeatedly, ten times or more. This CDR3 comprises 13 residues. Deletions cut 0 bases from V and 7 bases from J, with 9 bases between. In germline, CDR1 is LGHNA, CDR2 YNFKEQ. This record belongs to a study of human T cells and chemical hapten exposure. Time point denoted: pre-sensitization, week 0. Noted treatment: therapeutic diphenylcyclopropenone sensitization with weekly scalp DPC. TCRdb re-derived calls from the RACE reads in MiXCR, one entry per CDR3 protein. Of more than 85,000 distinct CDR3 sequences listed, 8.5% are singletons. The sequencing used whole blood, collected in connection with sensitization to the hapten diphenylcyclopropenone (DPC). The chain links TRBV4-2 to TRBJ1-1, with a tentative D call TRBD1 (5 bases). This receptor was obtained from a man aged 35 to 55 with alopecia areata. Some clones in this sample may be carry-over from other donors' samples. Here the CDR3 DNA reads TGTGCCAGCAGCCAAGATGGGGGACGTGAAGCTTTCTTT. It translates to CASSQDGGREAFF.